The entry that follows covers one T cell receptor (beta chain) sequence. These data originate in a study of blood T cell repertoires in COVID-19. Study overall: Material from acute and convalescent COVID-19 was sourced from the United States, Italy and Spain. T cells, B-cell-depleted T cells, or PBMCs provided the cDNA or gDNA that served as material.

Methods used by the authors: Reference gene primers were amplified, and this amplification served to estimate nucleated cell counts. Profiling relied on immunoSEQ multiplex PCR, and the TCRdb table lists in-frame clones only, not all of them. That table gives V, J and clone size, and the DNA gave D and trimming. The data contain over 120,000 clones, approximately 88% of them seen just once; the ten biggest clones take up roughly 1.5%. The V and J ends lost 7 bases and 4 bases respectively, with 17 bases between them. The CDR3 spans 15 residues. CDR1 is MDHEN, CDR2 SYDVKM, per germline. This TCR derives from a woman in her forties or fifties with acute or convalescent COVID-19. The rearrangement links TRBV28 to TRBJ2-1; TRBD2 is a possible D gene (6 bases). The sample was peripheral blood. The CDR3 sequence is CASTPVAGLYNEQFF. The CDR3 DNA follows: TGTGCCAGCACCCCGGTTGCGGGGTTATACAATGAGCAGTTCTTC.